At least ten counts were recorded for the clone carrying this T cell receptor (beta chain). Its antigen is currently unknown. With 10-nucleotide random UMIs, 5'RACE was used to make the cDNA. TCRdb used MiXCR to reprocess the 5' RACE reads, holding one entry per CDR3 protein. The table records 40,000 or so distinct CDR3 sequences, about 2.3% of them present only once. The data stem from a study of neurological immune-mediated disorders. Findings of the study overall: For the multiple sclerosis repertoire cluster, no association with any clinical or MRI feature was found.

The CDR3 length is 14 residues. Between the trimmed V and J ends, which lost 2 bases and 4 bases, there was a span of 13 bases. Per the germline V gene, CDR1 is SGHRS and CDR2 is YFSETQ. The unsorted libraries were generated from a total of 2 million PBMCs, which had been stored in RNAlater at -80 C. The rearrangement uses TRBV5-1 and TRBJ2-7, with D uncertain. Material: PBMCs. This receptor was obtained from a man under 40 with multiple sclerosis. The CDR3 nucleotides read TGCGCCAGCAGCTTAACAGTCAACGTGTACGAGCAGTACTTC. Translated, it gives CASSLTVNVYEQYF.